The 5 T cell receptor beta chains below were found in one sample sequenced in a study of siplizumab effects on memory and regulatory T cells. Sequencing used immunoSEQ multiplex PCR; TCRdb keeps in-frame clones, though not all of them. The sample yields about 50,000 clones, about 94% seen once. Sample: CD8+ T cells sorted from blood. The receptors here all came from a human donor in good health.

Notes on this clone: The sample holds other DNA sequences that translate to the same CDR3. This rearrangement joins TRBV6-1 to TRBJ1-4, with a possible D match to TRBD1 (5 bases). Germline V gene lookup returns CDR1 MNHNS and CDR2 SASEGT. CDR3 length equals 15 residues. V lost 6 bases to trimming and J lost 0 bases, with 11 bases between them. This CDR3 is CASSPGPATNEKLFF. The CDR3, as DNA: TGTGCCAGCAGCCCGGGACCTGCAACTAATGAAAAACTGTTTTTT.

This sequence joins TRBV9 and TRBJ1-3; D gene ambiguous. The V and J ends lost 0 bases and 2 bases respectively, with 6 bases between them. The CDR3 consists of 14 residues. Germline CDR1 reads SGDLS; CDR2 reads YYNGEE. This chain's CDR3 is CASSVGAAGNTIYF. The CDR3 DNA sequence: TGTGCCAGCAGCGTAGGAGCAGCTGGAAACACCATATATTTT. Looking up the rest from reference TRBV9 and TRBJ1-3 gives the full variable domain: DSGVTQTPKHLITATGQRVTLRCSPRSGDLSVYWYQQSLDQGLQFLIQYYNGEERAKGNILERFSAQQFPDLHSELNLSSLELGDSALYFCASSVGAAGNTIYFGEGSWLTVV.

This chain joins TRBV7-3 and TRBJ2-5; 9 nucleotides align to TRBD1. The DNA end lines up better with TRBJ2-7; the J call may be wrong. This CDR3 is 15 amino acids long. CDR1 SGHTA and CDR2 FQGTGA come from the germline V gene. The CDR3 sequence: CASSPGGTGRYEQYF. Here the CDR3 DNA reads TGTGCCAGCAGCCCAGGGGGGACAGGGAGGTACGAGCAGTACTTC.

CDR3 sequence: CSARDLMGYTF. The CDR3 nucleotides are TGCAGTGCTAGAGATCTTATGGGCTACACCTTC. The chain links TRBV20-1 to TRBJ1-2; D is unresolved. Trimming removed 0 bases from V and 8 bases from J, with 7 bases in between. This CDR3 is built from 11 residues. Germline values: CDR1 DFQATT, CDR2 SNEGSKA (reference sequence).

V gene TRBV10-1 combines with J gene TRBJ2-7; TRBD2 aligns across 9 bases. Looked up from germline, CDR1 is WNHNN and CDR2 is SYGVQD (reference sequence). This CDR3 contains 15 residues. V gave up 2 bases and J gave up 3 bases; unmatched junction bases: 5. The CDR3 here is CASSETGTSNYEQYF. The CDR3 DNA follows: TGCGCCAGCAGTGAGACCGGGACTAGCAACTACGAGCAGTACTTC.